This is a list of T cell receptor beta chains from one sample in a study of blood T cell repertoires in COVID-19. Sequenced by immunoSEQ multiplex PCR; TCRdb stores in-frame clones only, minus some. The sample lists about 230,000 clones, 85% to 90% occurring once. Sequencing used peripheral blood. The receptors were sampled from a man in his fifties with COVID-19, enrolled during active disease. Each CDR3 is given with its conserved first and last residue. The D gene is left open where the match is weak. Clone size is shown for a subset of rows, as once, few, many or a class of expanded clone.

v_call	d_call	j_call	clone_size	cdr3_aa	cdr3_nt
TRBV11-3	.	TRBJ2-3	.	CASSLGGFLTDTQYF	TGTGCCAGCAGCTTAGGAGGCTTCCTCACAGATACGCAGTATTTT
TRBV18	.	TRBJ2-2	.	CASSPPGGTGELFF	TGTGCCAGCTCACCACCGGGGGGCACCGGGGAGCTGTTTTTT
TRBV2	TRBD2	TRBJ2-2	.	CASSRELAGGYGELFF	TGTGCCAGCAGTCGGGAACTAGCGGGAGGTTACGGGGAGCTGTTTTTT
TRBV18	TRBD2	TRBJ2-5	.	CASSPEDAGLAGGSQYF	TGTGCCAGCTCACCCGAGGACGCGGGACTAGCCGGGGGATCCCAGTACTTC
TRBV11-2	.	TRBJ1-2	.	CASSLVVGSAYGYTF	TGTGCCAGCAGCTTAGTTGTAGGGAGCGCCTATGGCTACACCTTC
TRBV3-1/TRBV3-2	TRBD2	TRBJ2-2	.	CASSQDAGANTGELFF	TGTGCCAGCAGCCAAGATGCGGGAGCGAACACCGGGGAGCTGTTTTTT
TRBV2	TRBD1	TRBJ2-5	once	CASSRDRARSETQYF	TGTGCCAGCAGCCGGGACAGGGCGCGGTCTGAGACCCAGTACTTC
TRBV29-1	TRBD1	TRBJ2-3	once	CSVGPGQGETDTQYF	TGCAGCGTTGGTCCCGGACAGGGTGAAACAGATACGCAGTATTTT
TRBV27	TRBD1	TRBJ1-6	.	CASRPPGQRYRGHNSPLHF	TGTGCCAGCAGACCTCCGGGACAGCGTTATAGAGGGCATAATTCACCCCTCCACTTT
TRBV15	TRBD1	TRBJ2-7	.	CATSRDRGGQGEQYF	TGTGCCACCAGCAGAGATAGAGGGGGACAGGGCGAGCAGTACTTC
TRBV7-3	.	TRBJ2-3	.	CASSLSAGTDTQYF	TGTGCCAGCAGCTTAAGTGCAGGCACAGATACGCAGTATTTT
TRBV10-3	TRBD2	TRBJ2-2	.	CAISEKALAYTGELFF	TGTGCCATCAGTGAGAAAGCACTAGCGTACACCGGGGAGCTGTTTTTT
TRBV2	TRBD2	TRBJ2-3	.	CASSEGKRERSTDTQYF	TGTGCCAGCAGTGAAGGAAAGCGGGAGAGAAGCACAGATACGCAGTATTTT
TRBV27	.	TRBJ2-1	.	CASSPGADSYNEQFF	TGTGCCAGCAGTCCTGGGGCGGACTCCTACAATGAGCAGTTCTTC
TRBV27	.	TRBJ1-3	.	CASSSDSTSYSGNTIYF	TGTGCCAGCAGTTCCGACAGCACTTCCTACTCTGGAAACACCATATATTTT
TRBV18	TRBD2	TRBJ2-3	.	CASSRKRGGNTDTQYF	TGTGCCAGCTCACGTAAGCGGGGGGGAAACACAGATACGCAGTATTTT
TRBV7-2	TRBD1	TRBJ1-5	.	CASSLMRQGANQPQHF	TGTGCCAGCAGCTTAATGCGGCAGGGGGCGAATCAGCCCCAGCATTTT
TRBV6-5	TRBD1	TRBJ2-7	.	CASSEPGQGAGEQYF	TGTGCCAGCAGCGAGCCGGGACAGGGGGCGGGCGAGCAGTACTTC
TRBV10-3	.	TRBJ1-2	.	CAISQWTDGDGYTF	TGTGCCATCAGTCAATGGACAGATGGGGATGGCTACACCTTC
TRBV6-5	.	TRBJ1-5	.	CASRPGQRNQPQHF	TGTGCCAGCAGACCAGGACAGCGCAATCAGCCCCAGCATTTT
TRBV6-1	.	TRBJ1-4	once	CASSDARRRTNEKLFF	TGTGCCAGCAGTGACGCCCGGAGGAGGACTAATGAAAAACTGTTTTTT
TRBV5-4	TRBD1	TRBJ2-7	.	CASSPRDRSYEQYF	TGTGCCAGCAGCCCCCGGGACAGGTCATACGAGCAGTACTTC
TRBV9	.	TRBJ1-1	.	CASSVEGAGTEAFF	TGTGCCAGCAGCGTAGAAGGGGCTGGCACTGAAGCTTTCTTT
TRBV7-2	.	TRBJ1-3	.	CASSLATSGALTGNTIYF	TGTGCCAGCAGCTTAGCCACCTCTGGGGCCTTAACTGGAAACACCATATATTTT
TRBV9	TRBD2	TRBJ2-7	.	CASSAGTSGPYEQYF	TGTGCCAGCAGCGCCGGGACTAGCGGACCCTACGAGCAGTACTTC
TRBV10-1	.	TRBJ2-5	few	CASSGRATGAQYF	TGCGCCAGCAGTGGCCGGGCGACGGGGGCCCAGTACTTC
TRBV3-1/TRBV3-2	.	TRBJ1-1	.	CASSRGGGTEAFF	TGTGCCAGCAGCCGGGGGGGAGGCACTGAAGCTTTCTTT
TRBV5-1	.	TRBJ2-7	once	CASSLWYGSNEQYF	TGCGCCAGCAGCTTGTGGTACGGGAGCAACGAGCAGTACTTC
TRBV6-1	TRBD1	TRBJ2-3	.	CASSEGVGGFGVDTQYF	TGTGCCAGCAGTGAAGGGGTAGGGGGCTTCGGTGTGGATACGCAGTATTTT
TRBV9	TRBD2	TRBJ2-1	once	CASSGGLAETSSYNEQFF	TGTGCCAGCAGCGGTGGACTAGCGGAAACCAGCTCCTACAATGAGCAGTTCTTC
TRBV6-2/TRBV6-3	.	TRBJ1-5	.	CASSYSGTLGDQPQHF	TGTGCCAGCAGTTACTCGGGGACTTTAGGTGATCAGCCCCAGCATTTT
TRBV5-6	.	TRBJ1-2	.	CASSLVGRDYGYTF	TGTGCCAGCAGCTTGGTTGGCAGGGACTATGGCTACACCTTC
TRBV6-2/TRBV6-3	TRBD1	TRBJ2-2	.	CASSQQGHANTGELFF	TGTGCCAGCAGTCAACAGGGGCACGCGAACACCGGGGAGCTGTTTTTT
TRBV5-6	TRBD1	TRBJ2-1	.	CASSQGQGNEQFF	TGTGCCAGCAGTCAGGGACAGGGCAATGAGCAGTTCTTC
TRBV27	TRBD1	TRBJ2-1	few	CASSSTGTVNEQFF	TGTGCCAGCAGTTCCACCGGGACAGTTAATGAGCAGTTCTTC
TRBV7-9	TRBD2	TRBJ2-5	.	CASTSGSLQETQYF	TGTGCCAGCACTAGCGGGAGTCTCCAAGAGACCCAGTACTTC
TRBV6-2/TRBV6-3	TRBD2	TRBJ2-2	.	CASSYSWPGGTANTGELFF	TGTGCCAGCAGTTACTCGTGGCCGGGGGGGACCGCGAACACCGGGGAGCTGTTTTTT
TRBV7-6	.	TRBJ1-3	.	CASSFRGGRPSGNTIYF	TGTGCCAGCAGCTTTAGAGGAGGACGACCCTCTGGAAACACCATATATTTT
TRBV18	TRBD1	TRBJ2-1	.	CASSLIGQGNEQFF	TGTGCCAGCTCACTTATCGGACAGGGGAATGAGCAGTTCTTC
TRBV5-5	TRBD2	TRBJ2-2	.	CASSLLGLAGGELFF	TGTGCCAGCAGCTTGCTTGGACTAGCGGGCGGGGAGCTGTTTTTT
TRBV5-1	.	TRBJ1-3	.	CASSPLGGSGNTIYF	TGCGCCAGCAGCCCACTCGGCGGGTCTGGAAACACCATATATTTT
TRBV18	.	TRBJ1-1	.	CASSARQDTEAFF	TGTGCCAGCTCAGCCCGACAGGACACTGAAGCTTTCTTT
TRBV29-1	.	TRBJ1-1	.	CSVEMRGREAFF	TGCAGCGTTGAAATGCGGGGGCGGGAAGCTTTCTTT
TRBV11-2	.	TRBJ1-3	.	CASSEYPTRRNTIYF	TGTGCCAGCAGCGAATACCCGACACGCCGCAACACCATATATTTT
TRBV4-1	TRBD1	TRBJ2-7	.	CASSQDEGGQGGYEQYF	TGCGCCAGCAGCCAAGATGAGGGGGGACAGGGTGGGTACGAGCAGTACTTC
TRBV7-2	.	TRBJ1-3	few	CASSSKGGFSTIYF	TGTGCCAGCAGCTCCAAGGGGGGGTTTAGCACCATATATTTT
TRBV12-5	.	TRBJ2-5	.	CASGSARQETQYF	TGTGCTAGTGGGTCTGCGAGGCAAGAGACCCAGTACTTC
TRBV19	.	TRBJ2-5	.	CASSISQGPKTQYF	TGTGCCAGTAGTATATCCCAGGGGCCAAAGACCCAGTACTTC
TRBV12-3/TRBV12-4	.	TRBJ1-2	.	CASSRPGDRGYTF	TGTGCCAGCTCGCGGCCGGGGGATCGTGGCTACACCTTC
TRBV6-2/TRBV6-3	TRBD1	TRBJ1-5	.	CASSYVGTGVGNQPQHF	TGTGCCAGCAGTTACGTCGGGACAGGGGTGGGTAATCAGCCCCAGCATTTT
TRBV12-3/TRBV12-4	TRBD1	TRBJ1-1	.	CASSLQGDTEAFF	TGTGCCAGCAGTTTACAGGGGGACACTGAAGCTTTCTTT